What follows are 17 T cell receptor beta chains derived from one specimen sequenced in a study of Graves' ophthalmopathy and Graves' hyperthyroidism. Amplification from RNA transcripts yielded the TCR beta CDR3 regions. RT-PCR was first run with HTBI primers, then multiplex PCR in a second round. From the multiplex PCR reads, TCRdb called clonotypes with MiXCR, one entry per CDR3 protein. The data contain some 750,000 distinct CDR3 sequences, 40% of them singletons. The sequenced sample was peripheral blood. All receptors come from an adult man with Graves' ophthalmopathy.

The J gene is TRBJ1-4, the V gene TRBV19; D ambiguous. Looked up from germline, CDR1 is LNHDA and CDR2 is SQIVND (reference sequence). Between the trimmed V and J ends, which lost 6 bases and 8 bases, there was a span of 1 base. The length of the CDR3 is 9 residues. In DNA form, the CDR3 reads TGTGCCAGTAGGGAAAAACTGTTTTTT. Its protein is CASREKLFF. Complete variable domain (other parts from reference TRBV19 and TRBJ1-4): DGGITQSPKYLFRKEGQNVTLSCEQNLNHDAMYWYRQDPGQGLRLIYYSQIVNDFQKGDIAEGYSVSREKKESFPLTVTSAQKNPTAFYLCASREKLFFGSGTQLSVL.

In its sample, this clonotype was seen a few times. At one end the junction does not follow the germline gene, possibly because of a read error. The V and J genes are TRBV24-1 and TRBJ1-5; a possible D gene is TRBD1 (6 bases). The CDR3 runs 16 residues. Germline loops: CDR1 KGHDR, CDR2 SFDVKD. CDR3 coding DNA: TGTGCCAGCAGTGAACGGCAGGGGACCGGCAATCAGCCCCAGCATTTT. Its translation: CASSERQGTGNQPQHF.

This clonotype occurred a few times. The chain employs TRBV9 and TRBJ2-2; TRBD1 matches at 7 bases. CDR3 size: 15 residues. J gave up 6 bases and V 0 bases, and 5 bases lay outside the gene matches. CDR1 and CDR2 (germline): SGDLS, YYNGEE. The CDR3 is CASSVAPTGPGELFF. DNA for the CDR3: TGTGCCAGCAGCGTAGCTCCGACAGGGCCCGGGGAGCTGTTTTTT.

This clonotype was counted only a few times. The V and J genes are TRBV25-1 and TRBJ1-1, with a weak D call TRBD1 (6 bases). The CDR3 has 14 residues. The V gene's germline CDR1 is MGHDK and CDR2 SYGVNS. The V end lost 4 bases, the J end lost 0 bases, and 9 bases lay between the germline ends. The CDR3: CASSVGGVNTEAFF. In DNA, the CDR3 is TGTGCCAGCAGTGTTGGGGGCGTGAACACTGAAGCTTTCTTT. The whole variable domain, filled in from reference TRBV25-1 and TRBJ1-1, reads EADIYQTPRYLVIGTGKKITLECSQTMGHDKMYWYQQDPGMELHLIHYSYGVNSTEKGDLSSESTVSRIRTEHFPLTLESARPSHTSQYLCASSVGGVNTEAFFGQGTRLTVV.

The chain employs TRBV25-1 and TRBJ1-3; 7 bases are a match to TRBD1. Unmatched junction bases numbered 5, after V lost 4 bases and J lost 2 bases. CDR1 and CDR2 (germline): MGHDK, SYGVNS. The CDR3 totals 15 residues. The CDR3 DNA is TGTGCCAGCAGTGCGACAGGGACCACTGGAAACACCATATATTTT. Protein product: CASSATGTTGNTIYF.

This clonotype has a handful of counts. J is TRBJ2-2 and V is TRBV29-1, with D possibly matching TRBD1 (6 bases). Germline values: CDR1 SQVTM, CDR2 ANQGSEA. The V end was cut by 7 bases, the J end by 5 bases, with 14 bases between. The CDR3 totals 13 residues. DNA for the CDR3: TGCAGCGCTCGGACAGATTTTACCGGGGAGCTGTTTTTT. Translating it yields CSARTDFTGELFF.

The V gene is TRBV7-3, the J gene TRBJ1-2; 9 bases line up with TRBD1. With 3 bases clipped from V and 8 bases from J, the junction kept 10 bases outside the gene matches. The CDR3 has 15 residues. In germline, CDR1 is SGHTA, CDR2 FQGTGA. The CDR3 DNA follows: TGTGCCAGCAGCTTGAGTAAAAGTACAGGGGGCGGCTACACCTTC. As protein: CASSLSKSTGGGYTF.

The chain is built from TRBV12-3 or TRBV12-4 and TRBJ2-7; 10 nucleotides agree with TRBD2. The CDR3 extends over 17 amino acids. V lost 5 bases and J lost 3; bases outside the gene matches: 13. CDR3 bases: TGTGCCAGCAGTCCGCTCAACGTAGGACTAGCGGACTACGAGCAGTACTTC. Encoded protein: CASSPLNVGLADYEQYF.

The rearrangement uses TRBV9 and TRBJ2-5; 7 nucleotides agree with TRBD1. The ends lost 0 bases at V and 1 base at J; junction bases unmatched: 6. CDR1 SGDLS and CDR2 YYNGEE come from the germline V gene. The CDR3 length is 16 residues. CDR3 region: CASSVEGAGGQETQYF. Here the CDR3 DNA reads TGTGCCAGCAGCGTAGAGGGGGCAGGGGGCCAAGAGACCCAGTACTTC.

This chain's CDR3 is CASSLDDRTINYGYTF. CDR3 nucleotide sequence: TGCGCCAGCAGCTTGGACGACAGGACAATTAACTATGGCTACACCTTC. This chain uses TRBV5-1 with TRBJ1-2; maybe TRBD1 (6 bases). Looked up from germline, CDR1 is SGHRS and CDR2 is YFSETQ. Trimming took off 0 bases at V and 1 base at J, with 13 bases between the two ends. The CDR3 length is 16 residues. The full variable domain, its missing parts supplied by reference TRBV5-1 and TRBJ1-2, is KAGVTQTPRYLIKTRGQQVTLSCSPISGHRSVSWYQQTPGQGLQFLFEYFSETQRNKGNFPGRFSGRQFSNSRSEMNVSTLELGDSALYLCASSLDDRTINYGYTFGSGTRLTVV.

The chain has TRBV19 and TRBJ1-1; no firm D call. Germline CDR1 LNHDA, CDR2 SQIVND (reference sequence). The CDR3 has 12 amino acids. The V and J ends lost 5 bases and 5 bases respectively, with 9 bases between them. CDR3 sequence reads: CASSASGTEAFF. The CDR3 DNA reads as TGTGCCAGTAGTGCTAGCGGGACTGAAGCTTTCTTT. The full variable domain, with the rest looked up from reference TRBV19 and TRBJ1-1, is DGGITQSPKYLFRKEGQNVTLSCEQNLNHDAMYWYRQDPGQGLRLIYYSQIVNDFQKGDIAEGYSVSREKKESFPLTVTSAQKNPTAFYLCASSASGTEAFFGQGTRLTVV.

This clonotype was observed once. DNA for the CDR3: TGTGCCAGCAGTGAACATCTAAGGGGGAATTCACCCCTCCACTTT. As protein: CASSEHLRGNSPLHF. The chain carries TRBV25-1 and TRBJ1-6, with a weak D call TRBD1 (6 bases). Germline V gene lookup returns CDR1 MGHDK and CDR2 SYGVNS. The CDR3 sequence is 15 residues long. V lost 2 bases to trimming and J lost 7 bases, with 12 bases between them.

This clonotype was counted between two and nine times. The rearrangement links TRBV5-1 to TRBJ2-7; 8 positions match TRBD1. V gave up 1 base and J gave up 7 bases; unmatched junction bases: 7. Germline CDR1 reads SGHRS; CDR2 reads YFSETQ. The CDR3 length is 14 residues. The CDR3 protein is CASSLLDRVVEQYF. The CDR3 DNA is TGCGCCAGCAGCTTGTTGGACAGGGTTGTAGAGCAGTACTTC.

This clonotype was seen at least ten times. The rearrangement joins TRBV2 to TRBJ1-2; D is unclear. This CDR3 has 14 amino acids. The germline V gene has CDR1 SNHLY and CDR2 FYNNEI. Trimming pared 4 bases from V and 0 bases from J, leaving 9 bases between. The CDR3 DNA reads as TGTGCCAGCAGTGTCCAGAGTGCTAACTATGGCTACACCTTC. This gives the protein CASSVQSANYGYTF.

This clonotype was counted at least ten times. CDR3 sequence reads: CSVWALNTEAFF. DNA for the CDR3: TGCAGCGTCTGGGCCCTGAACACTGAAGCTTTCTTT. V usage is TRBV29-1 and J usage is TRBJ1-1; D is ambiguous. From germline, CDR1 is SQVTM and CDR2 ANQGSEA. V lost 6 bases and J 0 bases, leaving 8 bases between the germline ends. This CDR3 is 12 amino acids long.

This clonotype is a singleton in its sample. The junction departs from the called germline gene at one end, perhaps through a read error. The chain carries TRBV5-1 and TRBJ1-3; 7 bases are shared with TRBD1. The CDR3 loop spans 17 amino acids. Germline CDR1 is SGHRS and CDR2 is YFSETQ. In nucleotides, the CDR3 is TGCGCCAGCAGCCCACAACCGGGACAGTTTTCTGGAAGCACCATATATTTT. Its protein is CASSPQPGQFSGSTIYF.

This clonotype occurred a few times. The chain links TRBV5-6 to TRBJ1-1; no reliable D call. CDR3 length: 17 residues. Germline CDR1 reads SGHDT; CDR2 reads YYEEEE. V was pared by 1 base and J by 0 bases, with 16 bases between. The DNA of the CDR3 is TGTGCCAGCAGCTTGCGAGGGAGTGCAGGAGTGAACACTGAAGCTTTCTTT. Translated, it gives CASSLRGSAGVNTEAFF.